The 16 T cell receptor beta chains below all came from one sample that was sequenced in a study of Ad26.COV2.S vaccination and SARS-CoV-2 variants. Clones were read by immunoSEQ multiplex PCR, and TCRdb kept only the in-frame ones, dropping some. The sample records roughly 380,000 clones, around 89% being singletons. The treatment is: roughly 20 received Ad26.COV2.S at low or high dose, single or two shots; about five received placebo; per-sample allocation not given. All samples were drawn on day 63, counting from the first vaccine or placebo injection. This specimen consisted of peripheral blood, obtained in a trial of Ad26.COV2.S vaccine versus placebo. The receptors originated from a person between 18 and 65 years old who received the Ad26.COV2.S COVID-19 vaccine or a placebo.

The CDR3 here is CASSNARITGHLVNYGYTF. The CDR3 DNA reads TGTGCCAGCAGCAACGCTAGAATCACAGGGCACTTAGTTAACTATGGCTACACCTTC. V is TRBV9 and J is TRBJ1-2; perhaps TRBD1 as D (6 bases). The germline V gene has CDR1 SGDLS and CDR2 YYNGEE. The CDR3 covers 19 residues. Trimming removed 4 bases from V and 1 base from J, with 26 bases in between.

The chain is built from TRBV27 and TRBJ2-7; TRBD1 aligns across 8 bases. Trimming at V came to 4 bases and at J to 1 base, leaving 12 bases not matched to a gene. This CDR3 has 17 amino acids. Germline assignment: CDR1 MNHEY and CDR2 SMNVEV (reference sequence). The CDR3 nucleotides are TGTGCCAGCAGTTCCGTGGGGCAGGGGGCCTTGTCCTACGAGCAGTACTTC. Translated, it gives CASSSVGQGALSYEQYF.

This chain links TRBV20-1 with TRBJ2-5, with D perhaps matching TRBD2 (6 bases). Germline V gene sequence: CDR1 DFQATT, CDR2 SNEGSKA (reference sequence). V was clipped by 3 bases and J by 4 bases, with 15 bases between them. The CDR3 totals 14 residues. The CDR3 region has the DNA TGCAGTGCTAGTCTCACGGGGGTCCCAGAGACCCAGTACTTC. Encoded protein: CSASLTGVPETQYF.

The J gene is TRBJ2-1, the V gene TRBV10-3; D uncertain. This CDR3 region has 12 residues. Between the trimmed V and J ends, which lost 4 bases and 6 bases, there was a span of 7 bases. Germline CDR1 ENHRY, CDR2 SYGVKD. DNA for the CDR3: TGTGCCATCAGTGGCCCCCTCAATGAGCAGTTCTTC. It encodes CAISGPLNEQFF.

This chain uses TRBV19 with TRBJ2-7; 7 bases map to TRBD1. The J segment lost 0 bases and the V segment lost 5 bases, leaving 4 bases of the junction unmatched. Germline V gives CDR1 LNHDA, CDR2 SQIVND (reference sequence). The CDR3 is 14 residues long. The CDR3, as DNA: TGTGCCAGTAGTGTCAGACAGGGCTCCTACGAGCAGTACTTC. Translated: CASSVRQGSYEQYF. Full variable domain (missing parts from reference TRBV19 and TRBJ2-7): DGGITQSPKYLFRKEGQNVTLSCEQNLNHDAMYWYRQDPGQGLRLIYYSQIVNDFQKGDIAEGYSVSREKKESFPLTVTSAQKNPTAFYLCASSVRQGSYEQYFGPGTRLTVT.

In this sample, this clone turned up a few times. The chain recombines TRBV9 with TRBJ2-7; tentative D call: TRBD1 (5 bases). Trimming shortened V by 4 bases and J by 5 bases, and 16 bases separated the two germline ends. CDR1 and CDR2 from the germline V gene are SGDLS and YYNGEE. The CDR3 contains 14 residues. Written as DNA, the CDR3 is TGTGCCAGCAGCCCCTGGACCACAGGCAACGAGCAGTACTTC. Its protein is CASSPWTTGNEQYF. The full variable domain, in which reference TRBV9 and TRBJ2-7 provide the parts outside the CDR3, is DSGVTQTPKHLITATGQRVTLRCSPRSGDLSVYWYQQSLDQGLQFLIQYYNGEERAKGNILERFSAQQFPDLHSELNLSSLELGDSALYFCASSPWTTGNEQYFGPGTRLTVT.

The chain has TRBV3-1 (or the pseudogene TRBV3-2) and TRBJ1-1, with TRBD1 as a possible D gene (5 bases). Trimming cost V 1 base and J 4 bases, with 13 bases left between them. Germline assignment: CDR1 LGHDT and CDR2 YNNKEL (reference sequence). The length of the CDR3 is 15 residues. CDR3 bases: TGTGCCAGCAGCCAAGTCCCAGGTAGGGGCACTGAAGCTTTCTTT. This translates into CASSQVPGRGTEAFF.

The chain is built from TRBV10-3 and TRBJ2-2, with a possible D match to TRBD1 (5 bases). V dropped 2 bases and J dropped 4 bases, with 8 bases sitting between them. This CDR3 has 14 amino acids. CDR1 is ENHRY and CDR2 is SYGVKD in the germline V gene. CDR3 coding DNA: TGTGCCATCAGTGAGGACAGTCTCACCGGGGAGCTGTTTTTT. This codes for CAISEDSLTGELFF.

The chain uses TRBV7-3 and TRBJ2-2; TRBD2 matches at 12 bases. The CDR3 sequence is 15 residues long. CDR1 is SGHTA, CDR2 FQGTGA, per germline. V lost 3 bases to trimming and J lost 4 bases; unmatched junction nucleotides: 0. CDR3: CASSLTSGGTGELFF. DNA for the CDR3: TGTGCCAGCAGCTTGACTAGCGGGGGCACCGGGGAGCTGTTTTTT.

CDR3 region: CASSMGTGNYEQYF. The CDR3 nucleotides read TGTGCCAGTAGTATGGGGACAGGGAACTACGAGCAGTACTTC. The J gene is TRBJ2-7, the V gene TRBV19, with TRBD1 matching 9 bases. This CDR3 has 14 residues. V shed 3 bases, J shed 3 bases, and the junction held 3 bases outside the gene matches. CDR1 is LNHDA, CDR2 SQIVND, per germline (reference sequence). The full variable domain, completed using reference TRBV19 and TRBJ2-7, is DGGITQSPKYLFRKEGQNVTLSCEQNLNHDAMYWYRQDPGQGLRLIYYSQIVNDFQKGDIAEGYSVSREKKESFPLTVTSAQKNPTAFYLCASSMGTGNYEQYFGPGTRLTVT.

The chain carries TRBV27 and TRBJ2-3, with 8 bases aligning to TRBD2. Germline values: CDR1 MNHEY, CDR2 SMNVEV (reference sequence). This CDR3 spans 16 amino acids. The V gene end was trimmed by 7 bases and the J gene end by 1 base; junction bases not matched to a gene: 10. The CDR3 DNA is TGTGCCAGCATCTCTTCAGCGGGGGTAGGCACAGATACGCAGTATTTT. Amino acids: CASISSAGVGTDTQYF.

The rearrangement joins TRBV7-3 to TRBJ2-2; no clear D. Per the germline V gene, CDR1 is SGHTA and CDR2 is FQGTGA. V was trimmed by 4 bases and J by 4 bases, leaving 16 bases between them. This CDR3 has 16 amino acids. CDR3 nucleotide sequence: TGTGCCAGCAGCTCAAAATTTATTGACGGCACCGGGGAGCTGTTTTTT. Translation gives CASSSKFIDGTGELFF.

This chain links TRBV6-9 with TRBJ2-5, with D possibly matching TRBD1 (5 bases). The CDR3 runs to 14 residues. CDR1 and CDR2 from the germline V gene are MNHGY and SVAAGI. Between the trimmed V and J ends, which lost 4 bases and 1 base, there was a span of 10 bases. The CDR3 DNA reads TGTGCCAGCAGTTTGGACAAGTGCCAAGAGACCCAGTACTTC. It yields the protein CASSLDKCQETQYF.

This clone was observed a single time. The V call is TRBV3-1 (or the pseudogene TRBV3-2), the J call TRBJ2-5; D gene unclear. With 3 bases removed from V and 3 bases from J, the gap between germline ends came to 17 bases. The CDR3 sequence is 16 residues long. Germline assignment: CDR1 LGHDT and CDR2 YNNKEL (reference sequence). Here the CDR3 DNA reads TGTGCCAGCAGCCAGGGTAGGAGTAACCGGAAAGAGACCCAGTACTTC. Its protein is CASSQGRSNRKETQYF.

This rearrangement joins TRBV15 to TRBJ1-6; D gene unclear. Germline V gives CDR1 LNHNV, CDR2 YYDKDF (reference sequence). Trimming removed 0 bases from V and 7 bases from J, with 7 bases in between. The CDR3 contains 14 residues. CDR3 sequence (DNA): TGTGCCACCAGCAGAGATCGGAGGAATTCACCCCTCCACTTT. Translated: CATSRDRRNSPLHF.

The chain recombines TRBV10-3 with TRBJ2-1, with D perhaps TRBD2 (6 bases). Germline-derived CDR1 and CDR2 are ENHRY and SYGVKD. The CDR3 is 15 residues long. V was pared by 4 bases and J by 3 bases, with 13 bases between. The CDR3 region has the DNA TGTGCCATCAGTGCCCTTGCGGGGCTCTACAATGAGCAGTTCTTC. Its protein product is CAISALAGLYNEQFF.